The 3 T cell receptor beta chains below all came from one sample that was sequenced in a study of Graves' ophthalmopathy and Graves' hyperthyroidism. RNA transcripts were the template, and TCR beta CDR3 regions were amplified from them. An opening RT-PCR round employed HTBI primers and preceded a second-round multiplex PCR. MiXCR, applied by TCRdb to the multiplex PCR reads, yields one record per CDR3 protein. The sample lists 350,000 to 400,000 distinct CDR3 sequences, 15% seen once, with approximately 7% in the top ten. Source material: peripheral blood. The receptors here all came from a woman aged 18-29 years with stable Graves' hyperthyroidism.

CDR3 DNA: TGTGCCAGCAGGTTAGCGGGAGAGGGCGAGCAGTACTTC. Protein sequence: CASRLAGEGEQYF. V gene TRBV6-2 or TRBV6-3 combines with J gene TRBJ2-7; 9 positions agree with TRBD2. Trimming removed 6 bases from V and 6 bases from J; junction bases left unmatched: 6. CDR1 MNHEY and CDR2 SVGEGT come from the germline V gene. CDR3 length equals 13 residues.

In its sample, this clonotype was seen many times. The chain is built from TRBV20-1 and TRBJ1-2; D perhaps matches TRBD1 (5 bases). CDR1 is DFQATT, CDR2 SNEGSKA, per germline (reference sequence). The length of the CDR3 is 15 residues. V was clipped by 3 bases and J by 3 bases, with 17 bases between them. The CDR3 sequence is CSARGEGLTDYGYTF. The CDR3 DNA follows: TGCAGTGCTAGGGGGGAGGGACTGACTGACTATGGCTACACCTTC.

This clonotype was recorded many times. V gene TRBV20-1 combines with J gene TRBJ2-7; 7 bases fit TRBD1. Germline V gene lookup returns CDR1 DFQATT and CDR2 SNEGSKA (reference sequence). J gave up 0 bases and V 0 bases, and 5 bases lay outside the gene matches. CDR3 size: 15 residues. CDR3 bases: TGCAGTGCTAGAGATGCCAGGGGGATCTCCTACGAGCAGTACTTC. As protein: CSARDARGISYEQYF.